Included here is one T cell receptor (beta chain) sequence, with context. This record comes from a study of T cell changes during pregnancy in multiple sclerosis. Using immunoSEQ multiplex PCR, the repertoire was profiled, and TCRdb retains in-frame clones only, with some absent. The sample has tens of thousands of clones, approximately 92% seen once; the top ten hold roughly 3.3%. The sequencing here drew on peripheral blood, taken after pregnancy. The sequence came from a female donor in good health, enrolled as a control in a pregnancy study.

The CDR3 region has the DNA TGTGCCAGCAGCTTCTACCAGGGGGCCAATGAGCAGTTCTTC. Protein product: CASSFYQGANEQFF. The V gene is TRBV7-3, the J gene TRBJ2-1; 8 bases are shared with TRBD1. The CDR3 consists of 14 residues. V trimming: 3 bases; J trimming: 6 bases; junction bases outside the gene matches: 4. Germline V gives CDR1 SGHTA, CDR2 FQGTGA.